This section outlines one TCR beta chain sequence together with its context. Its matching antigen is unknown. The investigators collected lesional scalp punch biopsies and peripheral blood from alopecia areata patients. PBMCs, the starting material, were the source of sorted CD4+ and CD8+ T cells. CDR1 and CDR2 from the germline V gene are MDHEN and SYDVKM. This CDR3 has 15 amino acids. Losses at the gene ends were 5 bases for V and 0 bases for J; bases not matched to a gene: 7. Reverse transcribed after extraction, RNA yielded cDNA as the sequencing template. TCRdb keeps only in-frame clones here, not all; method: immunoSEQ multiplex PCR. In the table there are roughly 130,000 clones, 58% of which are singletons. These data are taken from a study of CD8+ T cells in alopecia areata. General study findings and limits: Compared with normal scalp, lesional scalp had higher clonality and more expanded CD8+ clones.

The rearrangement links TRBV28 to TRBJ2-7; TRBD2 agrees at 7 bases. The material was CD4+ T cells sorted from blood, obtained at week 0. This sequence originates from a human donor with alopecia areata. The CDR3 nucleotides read TGTGCCAGCAGTACCACCGGGACTATCTCCTACGAGCAGTACTTC. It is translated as CASSTTGTISYEQYF.